The clone carrying this T cell receptor beta chain occurred many times. TCRdb analysed the PCR reads with MiXCR anew, one entry per CDR3 protein. The sample lists 70,000 to 95,000 distinct CDR3 sequences; around a fifth were seen once. These data originate in a study of molecular identifiers for immune sequencing clone quantification. The germline V gene encodes CDR1 DFQATT and CDR2 SNEGSKA (reference sequence). This CDR3 region has 13 residues. V shed 5 bases and J shed 2 bases, with 13 bases lying between them. This receptor was obtained from a human donor in good health. Some libraries in this study had Jurkat cell RNA spiked in. Sequencing was done on a sample of naive CD8+ T cells from blood, with Jurkat cell RNA spiked in. Described subset: FACS-sorted CD8+CD4-CCR7+CD45RA+ naive T cells. The chain joins TRBV20-1 to TRBJ2-7; possibly TRBD2 for D (6 bases). The CDR3 spells CSAVGGKTYEQYF. The CDR3 region has the DNA TGCAGTGCTGTGGGGGGTAAAACCTACGAGCAGTACTTC.